This TCR beta chain came from a study of control samples from healthy donors and cancer patients. Method: immunoSEQ multiplex PCR; TCRdb's copy keeps in-frame clones and lacks some. The sample contains around 120,000 clones, 75% to 90% of which appear only once. V was trimmed by 0 bases and J by 3 bases, leaving 6 bases between them. Germline lookup yields CDR1 GTSNPN and CDR2 SVGIG (reference sequence). This CDR3 comprises 13 residues. The receptor comes from a woman in her forties or fifties with colorectal cancer. The rearrangement links TRBV30 to TRBJ2-1, with D unclear. The sample consisted of PBMCs. The CDR3 here is CAWSVTNYNEQFF. The CDR3 bases are TGTGCCTGGAGTGTAACAAACTACAATGAGCAGTTCTTC.